Sequencing of this TCR beta chain was carried out in a study of response to subunit inactivated influenza vaccine (dated by TCRdb to 2016 to 2019). At the level of the whole study: Deep quantitative profiling of the T cell receptor repertoire was used in the study to follow responses to a trivalent subunit inactivated influenza vaccine.

What this sample's time point label stands for: 40 to 45 days after influenza vaccine administration. On this clonotype: Which antigen it targets is not known. Base qualities were left out, and no much larger clone turns up one base away.

The germline V gene encodes CDR1 ENHRY and CDR2 SYGVKD. For this chain, trimming is 2 bases at the V end and 10 bases at the J end, and the number of junction bases without a gene match is 5. CDR3 length: 13 amino acids, cysteine to phenylalanine. Only the CDR3 DNA stays, 39 bases, in frame from base 1. Points the paper makes about the study in general: It was suggested by the authors that each seasonal influenza vaccination may recruit only a limited number of new T cells.

The method was RT-PCR. Sequencing relied on an Illumina HiSeq 2500. Using fastp at Q25 and MiXCR, TCRdb reprocessed the public reads and kept productive beta chains. Identical CDR3 protein sequences are pooled into one entry, listed with their most common genes and DNA. This sample comprises approximately 500,000 distinct CDR3 sequences, 10% to 15% of them detected only once. The top ten clones comprise roughly 13% of the sample. The rearranged chain carries TRBV10-3 and TRBJ2-1; 7 bases in the middle match TRBD1. Sequencing was performed on PBMCs from blood, taken 35 to 45 days after vaccination. The sequence was obtained from a man aged 50 to 59 who received an inactivated influenza vaccine. Donor details come from another sample of the same person, matched by shared clones. The CDR3 region: CAISEIDREEQFF. The bases are TGTGCCATCAGTGAGATAGACAGGGAAGAGCAGTTCTTC.